The 29 T cell receptor beta chains in this list originate from one sample, sequenced in a study of blood T cell repertoires in COVID-19. Here immunoSEQ multiplex PCR was the method, and the copy in TCRdb shows in-frame clones only, minus some. The data show about 23,000 clones, approximately 94% seen once. Input material: peripheral blood. The receptor set was obtained from a woman aged 50 to 60 with active COVID-19.

V usage is TRBV10-3 and J usage is TRBJ2-7, with 7 bases that match TRBD1. The CDR3 runs 14 residues. In germline, CDR1 is ENHRY, CDR2 SYGVKD. V shed 2 bases, J shed 2 bases, and the junction held 3 bases outside the gene matches. The CDR3 spells CAISETGDPYEQYF. Here the CDR3 DNA reads TGTGCCATCAGTGAGACAGGGGATCCCTACGAGCAGTACTTC.

The CDR3 spells CASSLTVGQGGEKLFF. DNA of the CDR3: TGTGCCAGCAGCTTAACGGTGGGACAGGGAGGCGAAAAACTGTTTTTT. The chain has TRBV5-6 and TRBJ1-4; 9 bases are a match to TRBD1. Trimming cost V 2 bases and J 8 bases; bases outside gene matches: 10. Per germline, CDR1 SGHDT and CDR2 YYEEEE. The CDR3 totals 16 residues.

The rearrangement links TRBV3-1 (or the pseudogene TRBV3-2) to TRBJ2-5; TRBD2 aligns across 8 bases. Germline CDR1 is LGHDT and CDR2 is YNNKEL (reference sequence). The V and J ends lost 2 bases and 5 bases, in that order; junction bases with no gene match: 10. The CDR3 spans 16 residues. The CDR3 DNA is TGTGCCAGCAGCCAAACACCGGGACTAGGGATTGAGACCCAGTACTTC. It codes for CASSQTPGLGIETQYF.

The V call is TRBV29-1, the J call TRBJ1-1; D not resolved. The CDR3 loop spans 11 amino acids. Between the trimmed V and J ends, which lost 6 bases and 4 bases, there was a span of 9 bases. Looked up from germline, CDR1 is SQVTM and CDR2 is ANQGSEA. In nucleotides, the CDR3 is TGCAGCGTAGAGGGTGGCACTGAAGCTTTCTTT. It translates to CSVEGGTEAFF.

V gene TRBV6-5 combines with J gene TRBJ1-2; D remains ambiguous. The V gene lost 6 bases and the J gene lost 1 base, with 15 bases spanning the gap. This CDR3 comprises 15 residues. Germline V gives CDR1 MNHEY, CDR2 SVGAGI. The CDR3 protein is CASRLRAAINYGYTF. In DNA, the CDR3 is TGTGCCAGCAGACTGAGAGCAGCGATTAACTATGGCTACACCTTC.

CDR3 sequence: CASSPIPGVTGELFF. The CDR3 region has the DNA TGTGCCAGCAGCCCCATCCCAGGGGTTACCGGGGAGCTGTTTTTT. The chain combines TRBV9 with TRBJ2-2; D perhaps matches TRBD1 (6 bases). The CDR3 is 15 amino acids. Germline V gives CDR1 SGDLS, CDR2 YYNGEE. V lost 4 bases and J lost 5, with 15 bases in between.

This clone appeared once. The rearrangement joins TRBV5-1 to TRBJ2-6; D unclear. The CDR3 extends over 16 amino acids. V lost 0 bases, J lost 0 bases, and 7 bases lay in between. Germline V gene data show CDR1 as SGHRS and CDR2 as YFSETQ. The CDR3 spells CASSLALSSGANVLTF. In nucleotides, the CDR3 is TGCGCCAGCAGCTTGGCCCTGAGCTCTGGGGCCAACGTCCTGACTTTC.

The chain joins TRBV28 to TRBJ2-5, with 9 bases matching TRBD1. This CDR3 comprises 15 residues. The ends lost 8 bases at V and 1 base at J; junction bases unmatched: 8. CDR1 is MDHEN and CDR2 is SYDVKM in the germline V gene. DNA of the CDR3: TGTGCCAGCCTTACAGGGGGCACCGCCCAAGAGACCCAGTACTTC. It specifies CASLTGGTAQETQYF.

This chain links TRBV6-2 or TRBV6-3 with TRBJ2-2; 9 bases map to TRBD2. The germline V gene encodes CDR1 MNHEY and CDR2 SVGEGT. The CDR3 consists of 16 residues. V dropped 6 bases and J dropped 5; count of bases not matched to a gene: 10. CDR3 sequence (DNA): TGTGCCAGCAGCCTTATAGCGGGGGCGGTGACCGGGGAGCTGTTTTTT. Translation gives CASSLIAGAVTGELFF.

The V call is TRBV6-5, the J call TRBJ2-7; D is perhaps TRBD1 (6 bases). Trimming left V 5 bases short and J 7 bases short, with 12 bases between. Germline V gene lookup returns CDR1 MNHEY and CDR2 SVGAGI. The CDR3 consists of 12 residues. This CDR3 reads CASSQGMGEQYV. The CDR3 DNA is TGTGCCAGCAGTCAGGGGATGGGGGAGCAGTACGTC.

V usage is TRBV6-5 and J usage is TRBJ1-2; 7 bases are shared with TRBD1. With V trimmed by 5 bases and J by 3 bases, 6 bases remained unmatched. This CDR3 is built from 14 residues. Germline V CDR1 and CDR2: MNHEY, SVGAGI. The CDR3 DNA is TGTGCCAGCAGTCCCGACAGGGCAGACTATGGCTACACCTTC. The encoded protein is CASSPDRADYGYTF.

V gene TRBV28 combines with J gene TRBJ2-2; 10 nucleotides align to TRBD2. V gave up 2 bases and J gave up 1 base; unmatched junction bases: 10. CDR1 MDHEN and CDR2 SYDVKM come from the germline V gene. The CDR3 is 19 amino acids. The CDR3 here is CASSLVPAGGPENTGELFF. CDR3 nucleotides: TGTGCCAGCAGTTTAGTGCCAGCGGGGGGGCCTGAGAACACCGGGGAGCTGTTTTTT.

V and J are TRBV14 and TRBJ1-2, with a possible D match to TRBD1 (6 bases). Trimming shortened V by 1 base and J by 3 bases, and 12 bases separated the two germline ends. The CDR3 totals 15 residues. The germline gives CDR1 SGHDN, CDR2 FVKESK. The CDR3 nucleotides are TGTGCCAGCAGCCAAGGACAGGCCGCGTACTATGGCTACACCTTC. Protein sequence: CASSQGQAAYYGYTF.

This clone was seen just once. The chain joins TRBV6-5 to TRBJ2-7; 8 bases agree with TRBD1. The germline V gene encodes CDR1 MNHEY and CDR2 SVGAGI. CDR3 size: 13 residues. With 7 bases clipped from V and 2 bases from J, the junction kept 4 bases outside the gene matches. The CDR3 region has the DNA TGTGCCAGCAAAACACAGGGGGCCTACGAGCAGTACGTC. Translation: CASKTQGAYEQYV.

This clone appeared once. This chain joins TRBV6-6 and TRBJ1-3, with a weak D call TRBD1 (6 bases). This CDR3 is built from 15 residues. CDR1 MNHNY and CDR2 SVGAGI come from the germline V gene (reference sequence). V lost 6 bases, J lost 2 bases, and 14 bases lay in between. Here the CDR3 reads CASRPRQDTGNTIYF. CDR3 bases: TGTGCCAGCAGACCGAGACAGGACACTGGAAACACCATATATTTT.

The chain links TRBV5-6 to TRBJ2-7; D might be TRBD2 (6 bases). Germline loops: CDR1 SGHDT, CDR2 YYEEEE. V lost 4 bases and J lost 3, with 20 bases in between. The length of the CDR3 is 16 residues. The CDR3 coding sequence is TGTGCCAGCAGCCCCTCCACCAAATCGCGGGGCTACGAGCAGTACGTC. It specifies CASSPSTKSRGYEQYV.

The CDR3 reads CAISGSDTTSSYNEQFF. CDR3 nucleotides: TGTGCCATCAGTGGTTCAGACACAACCTCGAGCTACAATGAGCAGTTCTTC. The chain couples TRBV10-3 to TRBJ2-1; D gene uncertain. V lost 4 bases, J lost 3 bases, and 19 bases lay in between. This CDR3 contains 17 residues. Germline V gene sequence: CDR1 ENHRY, CDR2 SYGVKD.

This sequence joins TRBV3-1 (or the pseudogene TRBV3-2) and TRBJ1-5; possibly TRBD1 for D (6 bases). The CDR3 is 12 amino acids. Germline V lookup: CDR1 LGHDT, CDR2 YNNKEL (reference sequence). Trimming removed 5 bases at V and 7 bases at J, with 9 bases between. The chain's CDR3 is CASSNQGQPQHF. CDR3 DNA sequence: TGTGCCAGCAGCAATCAGGGGCAGCCCCAGCATTTT.

This chain joins TRBV4-1 and TRBJ2-1, with 7 bases aligning to TRBD2. Per germline, CDR1 MGHRA and CDR2 YSYEKL. CDR3 length equals 15 residues. Trimming cost V 4 bases and J 4 bases; bases outside gene matches: 7. This CDR3 is CASSPSRGSYNEQFF. DNA for the CDR3: TGCGCCAGCAGCCCCTCGCGGGGGAGTTACAATGAGCAGTTCTTC.

The chain combines TRBV9 with TRBJ2-5, with D possibly being TRBD2 (5 bases). The CDR3 has 14 residues. The V gene's germline CDR1 is SGDLS and CDR2 YYNGEE. Trimming left V 0 bases short and J 5 bases short, with 11 bases between. The CDR3 loop is CASSVAAQRETQYF. CDR3 in DNA: TGTGCCAGCAGCGTAGCAGCCCAGCGGGAGACCCAGTACTTC. The full variable domain, its missing parts supplied by reference TRBV9 and TRBJ2-5, is DSGVTQTPKHLITATGQRVTLRCSPRSGDLSVYWYQQSLDQGLQFLIQYYNGEERAKGNILERFSAQQFPDLHSELNLSSLELGDSALYFCASSVAAQRETQYFGPGTRLLVL.

The J gene is TRBJ1-3, the V gene TRBV5-6, with D tentatively TRBD1 (5 bases). V gave up 0 bases and J gave up 7 bases, with 20 bases separating them. The CDR3 extends over 17 amino acids. Germline-derived CDR1 and CDR2 are SGHDT and YYEEEE. The CDR3 spells CASSLAQGANVWNTIYF. The CDR3 DNA follows: TGTGCCAGCAGCTTGGCTCAAGGGGCAAACGTGTGGAACACCATATATTTT.

The chain combines TRBV28 with TRBJ1-4, with TRBD1 matching over 10 bases. The CDR3 has 14 amino acids. Germline assignment: CDR1 MDHEN and CDR2 SYDVKM. The ends lost 8 bases at V and 7 bases at J; junction bases unmatched: 7. The CDR3 region is CASFGQGEGEKLFF. CDR3 DNA: TGTGCCAGCTTCGGACAGGGGGAAGGTGAAAAACTGTTTTTT. The variable domain in full, completed from reference TRBV28 and TRBJ1-4, reads DVKVTQSSRYLVKRTGEKVFLECVQDMDHENMFWYRQDPGLGLRLIYFSYDVKMKEKGDIPEGYSVSREKKERFSLILESASTNQTSMYLCASFGQGEGEKLFFGSGTQLSVL.

The rearrangement joins TRBV5-5 to TRBJ2-7; 11 bases map to TRBD2. Trimming cost V 4 bases and J 6 bases; bases outside gene matches: 0. Germline V gene sequence: CDR1 SGHKS, CDR2 YYEKEE (reference sequence). The CDR3 consists of 12 residues. Written as DNA, the CDR3 is TGTGCCAGCAGCGGGACTAGCGGCGAGCAGTACTTC. The encoded protein is CASSGTSGEQYF.

This chain connects TRBV6-2 or TRBV6-3 to TRBJ2-3; 10 bases align to TRBD2. V shed 4 bases, J shed 4 bases, and the junction held 2 bases outside the gene matches. The CDR3 sequence is 14 residues long. The V gene's germline CDR1 is MNHEY and CDR2 SVGEGT. The CDR3 DNA is TGTGCCAGCAGTTTCGGACTAGCGGCAGATACGCAGTATTTT. Amino acid sequence: CASSFGLAADTQYF.

J is TRBJ1-4 and V is TRBV18; D ambiguous. V was pared by 0 bases and J by 0 bases, with 8 bases between. The CDR3 contains 16 residues. Germline V CDR1 and CDR2: KGHSH, LQKENI. The CDR3: CASSPPNSATNEKLFF. The CDR3 DNA sequence: TGTGCCAGCTCACCACCAAACAGTGCAACTAATGAAAAACTGTTTTTT.

This clone appeared a single time. The chain combines TRBV7-9 with TRBJ2-3; TRBD2 matches at 13 bases. V dropped 8 bases and J dropped 0; count of bases not matched to a gene: 11. This CDR3 comprises 18 residues. Germline assignment: CDR1 SEHNR and CDR2 FQNEAQ (reference sequence). The CDR3 sequence: CASRIPTSGGPSTDTQYF. The CDR3 coding sequence is TGTGCCAGCCGTATACCGACTAGCGGGGGGCCGAGCACAGATACGCAGTATTTT. Based on the CDR3 plus reference TRBV7-9 and TRBJ2-3, the full variable domain is DTGVSQNPRHKITKRGQNVTFRCDPISEHNRLYWYRQTLGQGPEFLTYFQNEAQLEKSRLLSDRFSAERPKGSFSTLEIQRTEQGDSAMYLCASRIPTSGGPSTDTQYFGPGTRLTVL.

This clone was seen more than once but under ten times. The chain employs TRBV2 and TRBJ1-4; D possibly corresponds to TRBD1 (5 bases). Germline loops: CDR1 SNHLY, CDR2 FYNNEI. The CDR3 is made up of 13 amino acids. Between the trimmed V and J ends, which lost 7 bases and 5 bases, there was a span of 11 bases. DNA of the CDR3: TGTGCCAGCATGGAGGGGACGAATGAAAAACTGTTTTTT. This gives the protein CASMEGTNEKLFF.

The V call is TRBV5-4, the J call TRBJ2-1; D is undetermined. With 4 bases removed from V and 4 bases from J, the gap between germline ends came to 3 bases. The CDR3 covers 11 residues. Germline CDR1 reads SGHNT; CDR2 reads YYREEE (reference sequence). The DNA for the CDR3 is TGTGCCAGCAGCATATACAATGAGCAGTTCTTC. Protein: CASSIYNEQFF.

The chain carries TRBV5-4 and TRBJ2-2; TRBD2 aligns across 10 bases. Germline V gives CDR1 SGHNT, CDR2 YYREEE (reference sequence). The length of the CDR3 is 16 residues. J was trimmed by 0 bases and V by 4 bases; bases with no gene match: 3. CDR3: CASSRGLAANTGELFF. Here the CDR3 DNA reads TGTGCCAGCAGCCGAGGACTAGCGGCGAACACCGGGGAGCTGTTTTTT.